These 30 T cell receptor beta chains were all obtained from the same sample, sequenced in a study of low-dose radiotherapy and immunotherapy resistance in tumors. With TRAV- and TRBV-specific primers, first-strand cDNA was made, covering the alpha and beta chains. TCR amplification used around 19 PCR cycles, a constant-region primer and a V-primer adapter. TCRdb itself ran the reads through MiXCR, one entry per CDR3 protein. The data contain 100,000 or so distinct CDR3 sequences, less than 25% of them singletons. Time point denoted: after trial treatment. Treatment meaning: LDRT plus nivolumab, ipilimumab, low-dose cyclophosphamide and aspirin (RACIN trial). The specimen comprised PBMCs, sampled after low-dose radiotherapy plus immunotherapy. The receptors were sampled from a male donor with prostate cancer.

This clonotype came up many times. J is TRBJ1-1 and V is TRBV19; a weak D match, TRBD1 (5 bases). The V gene's germline CDR1 is LNHDA and CDR2 SQIVND (reference sequence). V was pared by 6 bases and J by 4 bases, with 12 bases between. This CDR3 spans 13 amino acids. The CDR3 DNA is TGTGCCAGTAGAGTGAACGGGGGCACTGAAGCTTTCTTT. This encodes CASRVNGGTEAFF. The variable domain in full, with the rest retrieved from reference TRBV19 and TRBJ1-1, is DGGITQSPKYLFRKEGQNVTLSCEQNLNHDAMYWYRQDPGQGLRLIYYSQIVNDFQKGDIAEGYSVSREKKESFPLTVTSAQKNPTAFYLCASRVNGGTEAFFGQGTRLTVV.

The gene calls are TRBV28 and TRBJ1-5; D unresolved. This CDR3 is built from 15 residues. The germline V and J ends were trimmed by 2 bases and 2 bases, with 10 bases remaining between them. Germline V lookup: CDR1 MDHEN, CDR2 SYDVKM. CDR3 residues: CASSLRAGGNQPQHF. In DNA, the CDR3 is TGTGCCAGCAGTTTAAGGGCTGGAGGCAATCAGCCCCAGCATTTT. Based on the CDR3 plus reference TRBV28 and TRBJ1-5, the full variable domain is DVKVTQSSRYLVKRTGEKVFLECVQDMDHENMFWYRQDPGLGLRLIYFSYDVKMKEKGDIPEGYSVSREKKERFSLILESASTNQTSMYLCASSLRAGGNQPQHFGDGTRLSIL.

About this clonotype itself: Since a far larger clone is one base different, this is likely a read error. This sequence joins TRBV5-3 and TRBJ2-7; a possible D gene is TRBD2 (5 bases). TRBV5-3 is identified as an open reading frame with a role that is uncertain. This CDR3 has 12 amino acids. CDR3 region: CASSFGDYEQYF. CDR3 nucleotide sequence: TGTGCCAGCAGCTTCGGGGACTACGAGCAGTACTTC.

This chain links TRBV7-9 with TRBJ2-7, with a tentative D call TRBD2 (6 bases). The length of the CDR3 is 14 residues. CDR1 and CDR2 (germline): SEHNR, FQNEAQ (reference sequence). Trimming took off 3 bases at V and 2 bases at J, with 11 bases between the two ends. The CDR3 protein is CASSFPGLTYEQYF. The CDR3 nucleotides are TGTGCCAGCAGCTTCCCTGGACTAACCTACGAGCAGTACTTC.

The V and J genes are TRBV12-3 or TRBV12-4 and TRBJ1-5; D ambiguous. The V end was cut by 7 bases, the J end by 7 bases, with 14 bases between. There are 13 residues in the CDR3. The CDR3 region is CASTSEEGQPQHF. The CDR3 region has the DNA TGTGCCAGCACCTCAGAGGAGGGACAGCCCCAGCATTTT.

Many counts were recorded for this clonotype. V usage is TRBV15 and J usage is TRBJ1-3; no definite D call. CDR1 is LNHNV, CDR2 YYDKDF, per germline (reference sequence). CDR3 length equals 15 residues. V was trimmed by 0 bases and J by 4 bases, leaving 10 bases between them. In DNA form, the CDR3 reads TGTGCCACCAGCAGAGATCTGGGGTTAGGAAACACCATATATTTT. Protein: CATSRDLGLGNTIYF. The whole variable domain, remainder taken from reference TRBV15 and TRBJ1-3, is DAMVIQNPRYQVTQFGKPVTLSCSQTLNHNVMYWYQQKSSQAPKLLFHYYDKDFNNEADTPDNFQSRRPNTSFCFLDIRSPGLGDTAMYLCATSRDLGLGNTIYFGEGSWLTVV.

V is TRBV7-2 and J is TRBJ2-3; 10 nucleotides align to TRBD2. The CDR3 is made up of 16 amino acids. V dropped 5 bases and J dropped 6; count of bases not matched to a gene: 11. Germline CDR1 and CDR2: SGHTA and FQGNSA. The CDR3 region is CASSPERGGAVDTQYF. In DNA, the CDR3 is TGTGCCAGCAGCCCGGAGCGGGGGGGCGCCGTGGATACGCAGTATTTT.

This clonotype was counted ten times or more. The chain joins TRBV29-1 to TRBJ2-7, with TRBD1 matching 7 bases. This CDR3 contains 13 residues. Germline-derived CDR1 and CDR2 are SQVTM and ANQGSEA. V lost 6 bases and J lost 3; bases outside the gene matches: 8. The CDR3 nucleotides are TGCAGCGTAACCGGGACAGTCGGCTACGAGCAGTACTTC. Translation: CSVTGTVGYEQYF.

This clonotype was picked up many times. V usage is TRBV5-1 and J usage is TRBJ2-7; no reliable D call. The germline V gene has CDR1 SGHRS and CDR2 YFSETQ. V was shortened by 0 bases and J by 5 bases, with 9 bases between the two germline ends. CDR3 size: 13 residues. The CDR3 DNA reads TGCGCCAGCAGCTTGGTTTGGATGGACGAGCAGTACTTC. Amino acid sequence: CASSLVWMDEQYF.

This clonotype was detected a few times. This chain uses TRBV6-1 with TRBJ2-7; D is unresolved. Trimming left V 5 bases short and J 1 base short, with 15 bases between. Germline CDR1 and CDR2: MNHNS and SASEGT. The CDR3 is 15 amino acids. CDR3 DNA sequence: TGTGCCAGCAGTTACTCAATGGGCACTTCCTACGAGCAGTACTTC. Its translation is CASSYSMGTSYEQYF.

This clonotype was recorded many times. The rearrangement uses TRBV7-9 and TRBJ2-7, with unresolved D. Trimming removed 1 base at V and 4 bases at J, with 11 bases between. The CDR3 totals 14 residues. Germline CDR1 reads SEHNR; CDR2 reads FQNEAQ (reference sequence). In DNA form, the CDR3 reads TGTGCCAGCAGCTTAGTGCTGGAACCGTACGAGCAGTACTTC. This translates into CASSLVLEPYEQYF.

This CDR3 reads CASSLGRDEQFF. In DNA form, the CDR3 reads TGTGCCAGCAGTTTGGGGCGCGATGAGCAGTTCTTC. This rearrangement joins TRBV12-3 or TRBV12-4 to TRBJ2-1, with D perhaps matching TRBD1 (5 bases). Trimming shortened V by 3 bases and J by 8 bases, and 8 bases separated the two germline ends. This CDR3 comprises 12 residues.

The chain links TRBV20-1 to TRBJ2-1, with TRBD2 matching over 8 bases. With 3 bases clipped from V and 5 bases from J, the junction kept 15 bases outside the gene matches. Germline V gene sequence: CDR1 DFQATT, CDR2 SNEGSKA (reference sequence). This CDR3 comprises 17 residues. The CDR3 nucleotides are TGCAGTGCTAGTGACAGCGGGAGTAACGGAATCCACAATGAGCAGTTCTTC. Its translation is CSASDSGSNGIHNEQFF.

The V gene is TRBV11-2, the J gene TRBJ2-1; D ambiguous. CDR1 and CDR2 (germline): SGHAT, FQNNGV. This CDR3 has 10 residues. Written as DNA, the CDR3 is TGTGCAGGCAGCGCGGATGAGCAGTTCTTC. Translation: CAGSADEQFF.

Remarks on this clonotype: This may be a read error, as it is one base from a much larger clone. The chain uses TRBV7-2 and TRBJ1-1; D is perhaps TRBD1 (6 bases). Looked up from germline, CDR1 is SGHTA and CDR2 is FQGNSA. The CDR3 loop spans 15 amino acids. The CDR3 reads CASSLLGGGNTEAIF. In nucleotides, the CDR3 is TGTGCCAGCAGCTTATTAGGGGGGGGGAACACTGAAGCTATCTTT.

The chain combines TRBV5-4 with TRBJ2-1; 13 bases line up with TRBD2. Germline CDR1 and CDR2: SGHNT and YYREEE (reference sequence). This CDR3 spans 17 amino acids. After removal of 4 bases from V and 0 bases from J, the junction contained 4 bases not matched to a gene. In DNA, the CDR3 is TGTGCCAGCAGCCTCGGGACTAGCGGGGCCTCCTACAATGAGCAGTTCTTC. Translation: CASSLGTSGASYNEQFF.

This clonotype was seen repeatedly, ten times or more. The chain uses TRBV5-6 and TRBJ2-1; the D gene could be TRBD1 or TRBD2 (5 bases each). The CDR3 is made up of 14 amino acids. Germline CDR1 SGHDT, CDR2 YYEEEE. V was cut by 4 bases and J by 5 bases, with 13 bases left in between. The CDR3 spells CASSTRDDHNEQFF. In nucleotides, the CDR3 is TGTGCCAGCAGCACCCGGGACGACCACAATGAGCAGTTCTTC. The full variable domain, its missing parts supplied by reference TRBV5-6 and TRBJ2-1, is DAGVTQSPTHLIKTRGQQVTLRCSPKSGHDTVSWYQQALGQGPQFIFQYYEEEERQRGNFPDRFSGHQFPNYSSELNVNALLLGDSALYLCASSTRDDHNEQFFGPGTRLTVL.

CDR3 nucleotide sequence: TGTGCCAGCAGCCAAGAACGGTTCAGCTCTGGAAACACCATATATTTT. Its protein is CASSQERFSSGNTIYF. The chain joins TRBV14 to TRBJ1-3; no clear D. Per germline, CDR1 SGHDN and CDR2 FVKESK. Between the trimmed V and J ends, which lost 0 bases and 0 bases, there was a span of 9 bases. The CDR3 extends over 16 amino acids.

This clonotype was detected ten times or more. V gene TRBV9 combines with J gene TRBJ1-1; 7 positions match TRBD1. Trimming cost V 2 bases and J 5 bases; bases outside gene matches: 9. The CDR3 covers 15 residues. CDR1 and CDR2 from the germline V gene are SGDLS and YYNGEE. The CDR3 DNA reads as TGTGCCAGCAGCGTCCTGACAGGGCCCAGGACTGAAGCTTTCTTT. It codes for CASSVLTGPRTEAFF.

In this sample, this clonotype turned up many times. The chain links TRBV2 to TRBJ2-7, with D possibly matching TRBD2 (6 bases). V was clipped by 6 bases and J by 2 bases, with 14 bases between them. The V gene's germline CDR1 is SNHLY and CDR2 FYNNEI. The CDR3 is made up of 14 amino acids. This CDR3 reads CASRPRGNAYEQYF. CDR3 coding DNA: TGTGCCAGCAGGCCTCGGGGGAACGCCTACGAGCAGTACTTC.

This clonotype showed up many times. The V and J genes are TRBV3-1 and TRBJ2-7, with 7 bases identical to TRBD2. CDR1 LGHDT and CDR2 YNNKEL come from the germline V gene (reference sequence). The CDR3 is 13 residues long. Losses at the gene ends were 3 bases for V and 3 bases for J; bases not matched to a gene: 2. CDR3 coding DNA: TGTGCCAGCAGCCAGGGGGGGAACTACGAGCAGTACTTC. Its protein product is CASSQGGNYEQYF.

This clonotype was seen at least ten times. V usage is TRBV28 and J usage is TRBJ2-1, with TRBD2 identical over 9 bases. V was pared by 7 bases and J by 7 bases, with 14 bases of the junction left unmatched. Germline CDR1 and CDR2: MDHEN and SYDVKM. This CDR3 contains 16 residues. The CDR3 DNA reads as TGTGCCAGCAAGTCTATAGCGGGAGTGTACCGAAATGAGCAGTTCTTC. Protein sequence: CASKSIAGVYRNEQFF.

In its sample, this clonotype was seen many times. The chain combines TRBV25-1 with TRBJ1-1; D unresolved. The CDR3 runs to 12 residues. The ends were cut back, 6 bases at V and 8 bases at J, with 13 bases in the middle. The germline gives CDR1 MGHDK, CDR2 SYGVNS. The CDR3 nucleotides are TGTGCCAGCAGCTTAAGCGGCGACGAAGCTTTCTTT. It codes for CASSLSGDEAFF. The full variable domain, completed using reference TRBV25-1 and TRBJ1-1, is EADIYQTPRYLVIGTGKKITLECSQTMGHDKMYWYQQDPGMELHLIHYSYGVNSTEKGDLSSESTVSRIRTEHFPLTLESARPSHTSQYLCASSLSGDEAFFGQGTRLTVV.

This clonotype was recorded many times. The V call is TRBV14, the J call TRBJ2-5; D is unresolved. Germline V gene data show CDR1 as SGHDN and CDR2 as FVKESK. The V end lost 1 base, the J end lost 5 bases, and 11 bases lay between the germline ends. There are 14 residues in the CDR3. The CDR3 region is CASSQVKVIETQYF. The CDR3 nucleotides are TGTGCCAGCAGCCAAGTAAAAGTAATCGAGACCCAGTACTTC.

At least ten counts were recorded for this clonotype. The V and J genes are TRBV7-6 and TRBJ1-5; a weak D match, TRBD1 (5 bases). V lost 1 base to trimming and J lost 4 bases, with 11 bases between them. Germline loops: CDR1 SGHVS, CDR2 FNYEAQ. CDR3 size: 15 residues. CDR3 bases: TGTGCCAGCAGCTTAGGGTTGGGGGGAAATCAGCCCCAGCATTTT. It translates to CASSLGLGGNQPQHF.

This clonotype was counted between two and nine times. The chain links TRBV5-1 to TRBJ1-5; 9 bases are shared with TRBD1. CDR1 and CDR2 from the germline V gene are SGHRS and YFSETQ. The CDR3 is 15 amino acids. V lost 0 bases, J lost 4 bases, and 2 bases stayed unmatched. CDR3 nucleotides: TGCGCCAGCAGCTTGGCAGGGACAGGGAATCAGCCCCAGCATTTT. This translates into CASSLAGTGNQPQHF.

The chain recombines TRBV20-1 with TRBJ2-3; D call uncertain. V was trimmed by 4 bases and J by 0 bases, leaving 11 bases between them. CDR1 is DFQATT, CDR2 SNEGSKA, per germline (reference sequence). There are 14 residues in the CDR3. The CDR3 sequence is CSAKSLPSTDTQYF. The DNA of the CDR3 is TGCAGTGCTAAGAGTTTACCTAGCACAGATACGCAGTATTTT.

This clonotype came up many times. The rearrangement uses TRBV7-2 and TRBJ1-1; D remains ambiguous. Trimming stripped 4 bases from V and 2 bases from J, with 11 bases between. The CDR3 length is 14 residues. Germline values: CDR1 SGHTA, CDR2 FQGNSA. The CDR3, as DNA: TGTGCCAGCAGCTCTAGTGCGGGAAACACTGAAGCTTTCTTT. Its protein product is CASSSSAGNTEAFF. Looking up the rest from reference TRBV7-2 and TRBJ1-1 gives the full variable domain: GAGVSQSPSNKVTEKGKDVELRCDPISGHTALYWYRQSLGQGLEFLIYFQGNSAPDKSGLPSDRFSAERTGGSVSTLTIQRTQQEDSAVYLCASSSSAGNTEAFFGQGTRLTVV.

This clonotype has a count of ten or more. V is TRBV11-2 and J is TRBJ2-5; 9 nucleotides agree with TRBD1. The V segment lost 1 base and the J segment 4 bases; nucleotides outside the gene matches: 10. The CDR3 extends over 17 amino acids. Per germline, CDR1 SGHAT and CDR2 FQNNGV. The DNA for the CDR3 is TGTGCCAGCAGCTTAGGACTGGACAGGGGTTTGGCAGAGACCCAGTACTTC. Encoded protein: CASSLGLDRGLAETQYF.

This clonotype turned up a few times. The chain couples TRBV29-1 to TRBJ2-2; the D call may be TRBD1 or TRBD2 (6 bases each). V gave up 2 bases and J gave up 8 bases, with 9 bases separating them. Germline V gene sequence: CDR1 SQVTM, CDR2 ANQGSEA. The CDR3 runs 12 residues. The CDR3 here is CSVERGTGELFF. For the CDR3, the DNA is TGCAGCGTTGAACGGGGGACAGGGGAGCTGTTTTTT.